What follows are 6 T cell receptor beta chains derived from one specimen sequenced in a study of spatial heterogeneity in lung cancer. Sample time point: blood at routine non-recurrence follow-up after resection. TCRdb independently ran MiXCR on the 5' RACE reads; one entry per CDR3 protein. Of fewer than 100,000 distinct CDR3 sequences listed, approximately 20% are singletons. The sample was PBMCs, taken at follow-up. These receptors all stem from a male donor with early-stage non-small cell lung cancer.

V usage is TRBV6-1 and J usage is TRBJ2-4, with D tentatively TRBD1 (7 bases). Germline V gives CDR1 MNHNS, CDR2 SASEGT. The CDR3 covers 16 residues. V was pared by 4 bases and J by 4 bases, with 17 bases between. CDR3 bases: TGTGCCAGCAGTGCCTGGGACAGCGGGTTTAAAAACATTCAGTACTTC. It encodes CASSAWDSGFKNIQYF.

About this clonotype: Mismatch with germline at one junction end may stem from a read error. The chain couples TRBV12-3 or TRBV12-4 to TRBJ1-5; 8 bases agree with TRBD1. The CDR3 is 15 amino acids. The CDR3 reads CASSSAGGENQSQHF. The CDR3 nucleotides read TGTGCCAGCAGTTCTGCAGGGGGCGAGAATCAGTCCCAGCATTTT.

The CDR3 is CASSPGGDYNEQFF. CDR3 sequence (DNA): TGTGCCAGCTCACCAGGGGGCGATTACAATGAGCAGTTCTTC. The rearrangement joins TRBV18 to TRBJ2-1; TRBD1 might be the D (6 bases). Deletions cut 2 bases from V and 4 bases from J, with 9 bases between. There are 14 residues in the CDR3. Per germline, CDR1 KGHSH and CDR2 LQKENI.

The chain recombines TRBV28 with TRBJ2-1; tentative D call: TRBD2 (5 bases). The CDR3 is 14 residues long. Germline CDR1 is MDHEN and CDR2 is SYDVKM. The V end lost 3 bases, the J end lost 5 bases, and 11 bases lay between the germline ends. The DNA for the CDR3 is TGTGCCAGCAGTTTTGCCGGGGTCAACAATGAGCAGTTCTTC. Amino acid sequence: CASSFAGVNNEQFF.

The chain has TRBV11-2 and TRBJ2-1, with TRBD2 matching over 9 bases. The junction had 13 bases not matched to a gene; V was cut back by 10 bases and J by 0 bases. The CDR3 is 17 residues long. Germline V gene data show CDR1 as SGHAT and CDR2 as FQNNGV. For the CDR3, the DNA is TGTGCCACCTCGGTTAGCGGGGGCCTCAGCTCCTACAATGAGCAGTTCTTC. Translating gives CATSVSGGLSSYNEQFF.

This clonotype was detected only a few times. V usage is TRBV30 and J usage is TRBJ1-1; TRBD1 agrees at 8 bases. V shed 2 bases, J shed 1 base, and the junction held 3 bases outside the gene matches. This CDR3 is built from 14 residues. The germline CDR1 and CDR2 sequences are GTSNPN and SVGIG (reference sequence). The CDR3 nucleotides read TGTGCCTGGAGTCGTGGACAGGGGAACACTGAAGCTTTCTTT. It codes for CAWSRGQGNTEAFF.